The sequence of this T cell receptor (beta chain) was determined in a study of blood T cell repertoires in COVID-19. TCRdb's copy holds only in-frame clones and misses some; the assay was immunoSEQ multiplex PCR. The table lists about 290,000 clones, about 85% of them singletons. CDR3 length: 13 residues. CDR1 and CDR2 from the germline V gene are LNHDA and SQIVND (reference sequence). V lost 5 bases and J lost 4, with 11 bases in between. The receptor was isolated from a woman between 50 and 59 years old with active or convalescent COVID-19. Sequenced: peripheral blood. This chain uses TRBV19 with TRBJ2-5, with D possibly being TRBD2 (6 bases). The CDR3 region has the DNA TGTGCCAGTAGTTGGGGGAGGAGAGAGACCCAGTACTTC. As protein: CASSWGRRETQYF.